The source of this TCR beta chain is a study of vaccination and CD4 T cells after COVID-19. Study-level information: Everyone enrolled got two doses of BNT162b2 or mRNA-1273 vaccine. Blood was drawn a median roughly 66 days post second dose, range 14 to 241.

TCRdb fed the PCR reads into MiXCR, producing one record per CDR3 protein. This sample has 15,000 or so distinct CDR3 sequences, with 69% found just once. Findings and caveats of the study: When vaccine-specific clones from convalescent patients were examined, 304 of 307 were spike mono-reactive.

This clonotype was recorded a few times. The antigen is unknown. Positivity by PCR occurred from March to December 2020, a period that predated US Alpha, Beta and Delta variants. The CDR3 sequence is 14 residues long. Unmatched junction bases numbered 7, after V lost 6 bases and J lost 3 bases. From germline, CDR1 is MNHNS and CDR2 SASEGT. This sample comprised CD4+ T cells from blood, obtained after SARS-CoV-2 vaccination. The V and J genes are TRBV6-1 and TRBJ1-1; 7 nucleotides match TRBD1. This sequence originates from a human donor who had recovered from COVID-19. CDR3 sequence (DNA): TGTGCCAGCAGACAGACAGGGTTTGACACTGAAGCTTTCTTT. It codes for CASRQTGFDTEAFF.